This T cell receptor beta chain was captured by sequencing in a study of control samples from healthy donors and cancer patients. This clone was observed a handful of times. CDR1 is LGHDT and CDR2 is YNNKEL in the germline V gene (reference sequence). The CDR3 has 15 amino acids. The germline V and J ends were trimmed by 4 bases and 8 bases, with 20 bases remaining between them. Sequencing was performed with immunoSEQ multiplex PCR; in TCRdb, only in-frame clones are kept and a portion is missing. The sample yields fewer than 200,000 clones, over 80% seen once. Sequenced material: blood. This sequence originates from a man aged 18 to 35 in good health. The chain carries TRBV3-1 (or the pseudogene TRBV3-2) and TRBJ1-2, with unresolved D. CDR3: CASSPTTTRTRGYTF. Here the CDR3 DNA reads TGTGCCAGCAGCCCAACGACCACCCGCACTCGGGGCTACACCTTC.